A single TCR beta chain is shown here with its context. The antigen is undetermined. The data derive from a study of CD8 T cells in Susac syndrome. The study's findings and limits: Clonal expansion of Susac CD8+ cells peaked in TEMRA cells, and it also peaked in active patients.

Through negative isolation, CD4+ and CD8+ T cells were obtained, while TEMRA cells were enriched using FACS. The CDR3 spans 12 residues. Trimming removed 6 bases from V and 5 bases from J, with 8 bases in between. Germline CDR1 is SGHVS and CDR2 is FQNEAQ. An amount of RNA that ranged from roughly 0.45 to 1 ug was reverse transcribed with random hexamers. TCRdb re-analysed the immunoSEQ multiplex PCR reads in MiXCR, keeping a single row per CDR3 protein. Here the sample spans tens of thousands of distinct CDR3 sequences, roughly 96% being singletons. This chain joins TRBV7-8 and TRBJ2-1, with D hard to call. The specimen sequenced was CD8+ T cells from PBMCs. The TCR comes from a human donor with Susac syndrome. In DNA form, the CDR3 reads TGTGCCAGCAGTGGTCAGAACAATGAGCAGTTCTTC. Residues: CASSGQNNEQFF. Filled out from reference TRBV7-8 and TRBJ2-1, the complete variable domain reads GAGVSQSPRYKVAKRGQDVALRCDPISGHVSLFWYQQALGQGPEFLTYFQNEAQLDKSGLPSDRFFAERPEGSVSTLKIQRTQQEDSAVYLCASSGQNNEQFFGPGTRLTVL.